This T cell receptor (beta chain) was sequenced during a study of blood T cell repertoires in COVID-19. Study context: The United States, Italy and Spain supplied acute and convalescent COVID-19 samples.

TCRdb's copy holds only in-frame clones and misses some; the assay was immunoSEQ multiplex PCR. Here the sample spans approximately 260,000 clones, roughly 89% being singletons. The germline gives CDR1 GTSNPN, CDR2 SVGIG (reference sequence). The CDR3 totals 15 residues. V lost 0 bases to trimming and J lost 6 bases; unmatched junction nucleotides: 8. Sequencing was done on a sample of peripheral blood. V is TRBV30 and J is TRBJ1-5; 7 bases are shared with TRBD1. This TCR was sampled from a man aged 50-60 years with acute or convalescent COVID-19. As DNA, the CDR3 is TGTGCCTGGAGTGTACGAGGGGGCACCATTCAGCCCCAGCATTTT. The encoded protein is CAWSVRGGTIQPQHF.